This T cell receptor (beta chain) emerged from a study of shared clonotypes between healthy human individuals. Study overall: Each donor contributed plates that comprised three CD4 naive, three CD4 memory, two CD8 naive and one CD8 memory. General study results and limits: Large depth notwithstanding, sorted-subset sequencing proved incomplete by rarefaction.

The table came from immunoSEQ multiplex PCR; TCRdb's copy has only in-frame clones and leaves some out. Seen here are over 1.5 million clones, approximately 98% observed once, and the top ten hold 0.4% to 0.45%. V lost 0 bases to trimming and J lost 2 bases, with 11 bases between them. Germline CDR1 reads SGHNT; CDR2 reads YYREEE (reference sequence). This CDR3 comprises 15 residues. Comment on this clone: Its cognate antigen is unknown.

The TCR originated in a man aged 25 to 40 in good health. Input material: naive CD4+ T cells sorted from blood. Subset noted: CD45RA+ positively selected. The gene calls are TRBV5-4 and TRBJ1-1, with no clear D. The CDR3 region has the DNA TGTGCCAGCAGCTTGGGGCGGGGATCAAACACTGAAGCTTTCTTT. Its protein is CASSLGRGSNTEAFF.